This T cell receptor (beta chain) originates from a study of identical twins. Study-level findings and limits: Fewer insertions marked abundant cord blood beta clonotypes; young adult naive trended weakly, memory not at all. Rather than following the same donors, the conclusions depended on cross-sectional statistical analysis.

TCRdb reprocessed the 5' RACE reads via MiXCR and lists one record per CDR3 protein. The sample includes around 1.7 million distinct CDR3 sequences, under 35% of them seen just once. The CDR3 is made up of 10 amino acids. In germline, CDR1 is MDHEN, CDR2 SYDVKM. About this clonotype: Antigen specificity is unknown. The junction shows a germline mismatch at one end, possibly a read error.

The chain is built from TRBV28 and TRBJ1-1; D not resolved. The TCR comes from a newborn girl in good health. The specimen sequenced was cord blood. The CDR3: CASGWPEAFF. The DNA of the CDR3 is TGTGCCAGCGGATGGCCTGAGGCTTTCTTT.